This TCR beta chain was captured by sequencing in a study of blood T cell repertoires in COVID-19 (dated by TCRdb to 2018 to 2021). Looking at the study overall: For ImmuneRACE Cohort 3, a participant was defined as recovered based on two consecutive negative NP/OP PCR tests, clearance by a healthcare professional, or resolution of symptoms. The collaborator samples originated in the United States, Italy and Spain and spanned the acute and convalescent phases of COVID-19. The prospective study material was composed of cDNA or gDNA derived from T cells, B-cell-depleted T cells, or PBMCs. Deeply sampled blood TCRbeta repertoires from subjects exposed to, actively infected with, or recovered from COVID-19 were included in the dataset. A freely available public database, intended as a resource for researchers studying the immune response to SARS-CoV-2, is where the repertoires were released. The samples were drawn from the first 160 participants of the ongoing ImmuneRACE study and from 950 to 1,500 subjects provided by 6 global collaborators. Sample metadata almost always included a de-identified subject ID, COVID-19 status, age in years and sex. Where HLA class I and class II types were available, the types were taken from metadata supplied by the sample provider, not from assay-based typing.

Taken from cysteine to phenylalanine, the CDR3 has 14 residues. Here the CDR3 DNA is all that survives: 42 bases in frame from base 1. CDR1 and CDR2 are read off the germline V gene as SNHLY and FYNNEI. After removal of 8 bases from V and 8 bases from J, the junction retains 14 bases not matched to a gene. Participants in the prospective study were enrolled through a virtual design, were aged about 18 to 100 years, and lived in approximately 24 United States geographic areas. In the prospective study, cohorts were assigned on the basis of participant-reported clinical history obtained from a screening survey and a study questionnaire. In the prospective study, whole blood, serum and a nasopharyngeal or oropharyngeal swab were collected from each participant by mobile phlebotomists. Prospective study participants could optionally give additional blood draws and questionnaires over an approximately two-month period. Before DNA extraction, blood samples from the prospective study were shipped at room temperature or frozen.

About this clone itself: This receptor's antigen is unknown. No clone much larger than this one lies a single base away; base qualities are absent.

The immunoSEQ Assay, a bias-controlled multiplex PCR, was used to amplify TCRbeta CDR3 regions from genomic DNA. The original methods were these. The number of nucleated cells in each sample was estimated by amplification of reference gene primers within the assay. To quantify the absolute abundance of each unique TCRbeta CDR3 rearrangement, sequence reads were collapsed and filtered. For each sample, productive Simpson clonality was calculated as the square root of Simpson's diversity index over productive rearrangements. Drawn from immuneACCESS, this table holds only the in-frame rearrangements with V and J called that TCRdb kept. Clones are partly lost; checked studies trace under half to an unresolved V gene and leave the rest unexplained. V and J calls and clone size follow that table, whereas D and trimming were derived from the DNA. The table for this sample lists 300,000 to 450,000 clones; 80% to 90% of them were counted only once. Less than 2.5% of the sample lies in the top ten.

The research as a whole found: The quantity of clinical and demographic metadata differed by source and by participant and was supplied without curation.

This receptor chain uses TRBV2 and TRBJ2-5; TRBD1 agrees with 7 junctional bases. The sample consisted of PBMCs or T cells enriched from blood (not recorded which). The source of this sequence is a man aged 35 to 55 in a cohort exposed to, infected with or recovered from COVID-19 (not recorded which). The DNA sequence is TGTGCCAGCCGGGGCGCAGGGGGAGAGGGAACCCAGTACTTC. Translated, it gives CASRGAGGEGTQYF.